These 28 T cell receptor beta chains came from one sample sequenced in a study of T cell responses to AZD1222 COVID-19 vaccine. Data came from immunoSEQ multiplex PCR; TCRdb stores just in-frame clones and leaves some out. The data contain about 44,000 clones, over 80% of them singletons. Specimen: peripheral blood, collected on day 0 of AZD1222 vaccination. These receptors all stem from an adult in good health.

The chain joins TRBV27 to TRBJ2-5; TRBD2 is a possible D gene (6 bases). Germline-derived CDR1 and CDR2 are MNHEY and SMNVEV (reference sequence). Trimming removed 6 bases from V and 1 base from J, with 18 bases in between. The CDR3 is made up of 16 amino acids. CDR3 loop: CASSPGGTQTQETQYF. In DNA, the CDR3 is TGTGCCAGCAGCCCGGGCGGGACGCAGACCCAAGAGACCCAGTACTTC.

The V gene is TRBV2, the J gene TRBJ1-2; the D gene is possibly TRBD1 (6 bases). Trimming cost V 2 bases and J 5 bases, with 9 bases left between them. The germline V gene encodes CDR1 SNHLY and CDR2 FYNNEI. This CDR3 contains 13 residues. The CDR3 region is CASSELGGYGYTF. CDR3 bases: TGTGCCAGCAGTGAATTAGGGGGGTATGGCTACACCTTC.

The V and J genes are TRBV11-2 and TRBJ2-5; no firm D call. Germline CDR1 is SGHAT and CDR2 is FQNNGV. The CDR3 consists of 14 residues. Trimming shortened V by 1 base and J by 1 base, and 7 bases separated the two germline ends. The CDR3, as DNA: TGTGCCAGCAGCTTAGCCAGTCTCCAAGAGACCCAGTACTTC. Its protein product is CASSLASLQETQYF.

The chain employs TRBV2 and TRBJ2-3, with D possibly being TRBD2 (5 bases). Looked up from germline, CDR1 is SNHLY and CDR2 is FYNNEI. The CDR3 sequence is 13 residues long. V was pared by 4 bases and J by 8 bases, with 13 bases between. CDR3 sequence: CASSALDGSTQYF. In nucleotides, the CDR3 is TGTGCCAGCAGTGCCCTCGATGGGAGTACGCAGTATTTT.

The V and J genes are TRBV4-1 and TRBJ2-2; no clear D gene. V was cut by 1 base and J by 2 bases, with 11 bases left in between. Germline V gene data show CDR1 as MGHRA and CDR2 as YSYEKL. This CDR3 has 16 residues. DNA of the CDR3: TGCGCCAGCAGCCAAGCTCCAGCAGTTAACACCGGGGAGCTGTTTTTT. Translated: CASSQAPAVNTGELFF.

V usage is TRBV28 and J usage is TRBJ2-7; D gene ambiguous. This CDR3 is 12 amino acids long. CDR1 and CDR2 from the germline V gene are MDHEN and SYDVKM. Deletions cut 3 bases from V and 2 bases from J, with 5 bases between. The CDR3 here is CASSLTPYEQYF. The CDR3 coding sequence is TGTGCCAGCAGTTTGACCCCCTACGAGCAGTACTTC.

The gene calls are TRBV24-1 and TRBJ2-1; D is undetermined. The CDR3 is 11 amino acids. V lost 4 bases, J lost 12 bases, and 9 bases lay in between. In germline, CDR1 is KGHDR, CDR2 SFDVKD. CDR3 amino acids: CATSDQVRQFF. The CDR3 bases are TGTGCCACCAGTGACCAAGTACGGCAGTTCTTC.

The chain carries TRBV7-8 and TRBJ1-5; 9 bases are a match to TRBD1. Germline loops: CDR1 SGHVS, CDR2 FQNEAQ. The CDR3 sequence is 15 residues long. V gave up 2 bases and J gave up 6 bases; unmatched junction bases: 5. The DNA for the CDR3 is TGTGCCAGCAGCTTAAGGACAGGGGTGGCTCAGCCCCAGCATTTT. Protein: CASSLRTGVAQPQHF.

The CDR3 DNA follows: TGTGCCAGCAGCGCCCGGACAGCTAATAGCAATCAGCCCCAGCATTTT. This gives the protein CASSARTANSNQPQHF. The genes are TRBV2 and TRBJ1-5; the D gene is possibly TRBD1 (6 bases). This CDR3 is built from 16 residues. CDR1 SNHLY and CDR2 FYNNEI come from the germline V gene. V was cut by 6 bases and J by 0 bases, with 15 bases left in between.

The chain's CDR3 is CASSRPGTPSYEQYF. In DNA, the CDR3 is TGTGCCAGCAGTCGGCCAGGGACGCCCTCCTACGAGCAGTACTTC. This chain uses TRBV6-2 or TRBV6-3 with TRBJ2-7, with D perhaps matching TRBD1 or TRBD2 (5 bases each). CDR3 size: 15 residues. Trimming shortened V by 5 bases and J by 0 bases, and 14 bases separated the two germline ends. Germline CDR1 reads MNHEY; CDR2 reads SVGEGT.

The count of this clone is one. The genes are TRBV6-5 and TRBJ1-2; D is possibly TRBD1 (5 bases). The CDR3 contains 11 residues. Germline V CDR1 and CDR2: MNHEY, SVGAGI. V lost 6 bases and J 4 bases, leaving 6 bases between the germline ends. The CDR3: CASSDSYGYTF. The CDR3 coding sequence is TGTGCCAGCAGCGACAGCTATGGCTACACCTTC.

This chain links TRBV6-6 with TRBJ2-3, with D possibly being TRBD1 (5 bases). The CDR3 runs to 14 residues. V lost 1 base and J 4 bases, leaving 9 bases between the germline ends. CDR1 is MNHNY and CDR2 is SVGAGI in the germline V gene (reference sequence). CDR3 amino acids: CASSYYTTADTQYF. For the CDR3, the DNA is TGTGCCAGCAGTTACTATACGACAGCAGATACGCAGTATTTT.

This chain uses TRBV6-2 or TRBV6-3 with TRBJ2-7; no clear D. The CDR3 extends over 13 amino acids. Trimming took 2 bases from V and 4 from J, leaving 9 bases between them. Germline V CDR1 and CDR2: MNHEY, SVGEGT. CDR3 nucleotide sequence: TGTGCCAGCAGTTACCAGGAGACTTACGAGCAGTACTTC. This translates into CASSYQETYEQYF.

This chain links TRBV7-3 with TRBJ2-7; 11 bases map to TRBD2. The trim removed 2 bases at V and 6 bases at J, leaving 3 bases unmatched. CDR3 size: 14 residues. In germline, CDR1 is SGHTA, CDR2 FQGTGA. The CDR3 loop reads CASSLGTSGSEQYF. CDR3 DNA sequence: TGTGCCAGCAGCTTAGGCACTAGCGGGAGCGAGCAGTACTTC.

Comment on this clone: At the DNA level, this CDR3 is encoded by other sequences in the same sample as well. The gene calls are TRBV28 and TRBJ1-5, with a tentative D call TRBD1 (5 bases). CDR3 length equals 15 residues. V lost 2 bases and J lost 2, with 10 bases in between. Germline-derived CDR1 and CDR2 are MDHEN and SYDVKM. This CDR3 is CASSLEGRGNQPQHF. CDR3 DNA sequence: TGTGCCAGCAGTTTAGAGGGCAGGGGCAATCAGCCCCAGCATTTT.

In DNA, the CDR3 is TGTGCCAGCAGTGGTGGGGGAAATAGCAATCAGCCCCAGCATTTT. It codes for CASSGGGNSNQPQHF. The chain employs TRBV2 and TRBJ1-5; TRBD1 is a possible D gene (5 bases). This CDR3 spans 15 amino acids. V dropped 4 bases and J dropped 0 bases, with 10 bases sitting between them. Germline V gene lookup returns CDR1 SNHLY and CDR2 FYNNEI. Full variable domain (missing parts from reference TRBV2 and TRBJ1-5): EPEVTQTPSHQVTQMGQEVILRCVPISNHLYFYWYRQILGQKVEFLVSFYNNEISEKSEIFDDQFSVERPDGSNFTLKIRSTKLEDSAMYFCASSGGGNSNQPQHFGDGTRLSIL.

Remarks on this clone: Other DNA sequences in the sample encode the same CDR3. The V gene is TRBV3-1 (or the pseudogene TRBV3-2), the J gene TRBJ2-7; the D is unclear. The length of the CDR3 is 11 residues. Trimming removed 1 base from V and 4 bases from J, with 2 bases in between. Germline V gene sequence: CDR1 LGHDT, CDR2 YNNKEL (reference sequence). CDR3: CASSQAYEQYF. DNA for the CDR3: TGTGCCAGCAGCCAAGCTTACGAGCAGTACTTC.

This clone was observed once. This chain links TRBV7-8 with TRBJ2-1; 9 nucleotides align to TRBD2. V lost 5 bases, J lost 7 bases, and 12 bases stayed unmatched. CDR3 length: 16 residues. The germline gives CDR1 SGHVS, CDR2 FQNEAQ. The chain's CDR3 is CASSRSAGGGANEQFF. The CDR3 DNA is TGTGCCAGCAGCCGGAGCGCGGGAGGGGGGGCGAATGAGCAGTTCTTC.

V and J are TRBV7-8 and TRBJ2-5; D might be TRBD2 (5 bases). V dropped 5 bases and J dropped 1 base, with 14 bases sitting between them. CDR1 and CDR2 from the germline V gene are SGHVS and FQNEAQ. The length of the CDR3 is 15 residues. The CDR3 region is CASSPRIGIQETQYF. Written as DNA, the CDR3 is TGTGCCAGCAGCCCGAGAATCGGGATCCAAGAGACCCAGTACTTC.

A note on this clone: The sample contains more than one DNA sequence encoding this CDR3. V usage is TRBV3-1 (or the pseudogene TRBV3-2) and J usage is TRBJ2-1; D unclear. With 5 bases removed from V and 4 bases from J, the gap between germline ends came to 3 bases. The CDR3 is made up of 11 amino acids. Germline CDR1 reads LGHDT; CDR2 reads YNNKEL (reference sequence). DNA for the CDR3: TGTGCCAGCAGCACGTACAATGAGCAGTTCTTC. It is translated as CASSTYNEQFF.

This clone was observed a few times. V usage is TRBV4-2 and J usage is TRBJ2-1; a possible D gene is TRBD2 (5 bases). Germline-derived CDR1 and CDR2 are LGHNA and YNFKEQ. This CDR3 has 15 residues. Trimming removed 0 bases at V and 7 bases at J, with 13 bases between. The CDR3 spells CASSQEWRGMNEQFF. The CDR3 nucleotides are TGTGCCAGCAGCCAAGAGTGGAGAGGGATGAATGAGCAGTTCTTC.

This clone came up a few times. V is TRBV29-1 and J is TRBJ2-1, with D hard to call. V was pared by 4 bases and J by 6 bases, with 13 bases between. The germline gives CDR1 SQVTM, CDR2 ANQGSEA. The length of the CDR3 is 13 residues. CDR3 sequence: CSVVPPRRNEQFF. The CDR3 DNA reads TGCAGCGTTGTACCCCCGCGGCGCAATGAGCAGTTCTTC.

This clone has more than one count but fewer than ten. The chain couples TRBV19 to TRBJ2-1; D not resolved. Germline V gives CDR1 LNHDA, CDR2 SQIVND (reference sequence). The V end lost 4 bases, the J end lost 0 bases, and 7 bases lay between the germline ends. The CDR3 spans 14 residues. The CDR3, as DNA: TGTGCCAGTAGTAGTTTAAGCTCCTACAATGAGCAGTTCTTC. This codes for CASSSLSSYNEQFF.

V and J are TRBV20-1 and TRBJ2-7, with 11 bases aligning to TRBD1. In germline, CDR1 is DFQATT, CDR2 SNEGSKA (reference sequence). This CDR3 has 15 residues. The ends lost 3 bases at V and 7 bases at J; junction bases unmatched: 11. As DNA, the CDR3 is TGCAGTGCTAGTGGGGCCGGACAGGGGGCTCTTGAGCAGTACTTC. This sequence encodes CSASGAGQGALEQYF.

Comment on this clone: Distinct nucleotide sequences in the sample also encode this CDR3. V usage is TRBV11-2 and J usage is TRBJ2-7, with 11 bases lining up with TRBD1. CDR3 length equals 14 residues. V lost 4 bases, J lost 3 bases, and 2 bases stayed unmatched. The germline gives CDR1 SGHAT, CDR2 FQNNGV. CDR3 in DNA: TGTGCCAGCAGCTCAGGGACAGGGGGCTACGAGCAGTACTTC. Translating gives CASSSGTGGYEQYF.

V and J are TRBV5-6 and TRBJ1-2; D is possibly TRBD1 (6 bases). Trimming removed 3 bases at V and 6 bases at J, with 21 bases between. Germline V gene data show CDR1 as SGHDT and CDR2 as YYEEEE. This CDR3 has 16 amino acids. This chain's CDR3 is CASSSLREGGLHGYTF. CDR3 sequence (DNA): TGTGCCAGCAGCTCGCTTAGAGAGGGGGGGCTTCATGGCTACACCTTC. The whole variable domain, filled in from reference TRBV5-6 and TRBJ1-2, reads DAGVTQSPTHLIKTRGQQVTLRCSPKSGHDTVSWYQQALGQGPQFIFQYYEEEERQRGNFPDRFSGHQFPNYSSELNVNALLLGDSALYLCASSSLREGGLHGYTFGSGTRLTVV.

As DNA, the CDR3 is TGTGCCAGCAGCCAGGGGTCTCGTGAGCAGTTCTTC. Residues: CASSQGSREQFF. The chain joins TRBV5-6 to TRBJ2-1; a possible D gene is TRBD1 (6 bases). Trimming cost V 4 bases and J 9 bases, with 11 bases left between them. Germline CDR1 and CDR2: SGHDT and YYEEEE. The CDR3 extends over 12 amino acids.

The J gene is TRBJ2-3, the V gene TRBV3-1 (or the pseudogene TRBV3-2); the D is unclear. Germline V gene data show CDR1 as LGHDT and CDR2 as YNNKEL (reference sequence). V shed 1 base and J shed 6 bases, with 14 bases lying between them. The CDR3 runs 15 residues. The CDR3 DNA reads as TGTGCCAGCAGCCAAGCGTGGGCAGGACGCGATACGCAGTATTTT. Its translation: CASSQAWAGRDTQYF.